This TCR beta chain was profiled in a study of T cells in Graves' hyperthyroidism and ophthalmopathy. The investigators amplified TCR beta CDR3 regions from RNA transcripts. RT-PCR in the first round (using the HTBI primer set) targeted the TCR CDR3. From the multiplex PCR reads, TCRdb called clonotypes with MiXCR, one entry per CDR3 protein. The data contain hundreds of thousands of distinct CDR3 sequences, roughly 25% of them singletons. Patients having uncontrolled infection, another autoimmune disease, pregnancy or lactation were not included. Thyroid ultrasound and orbital computed tomography, with clinical symptoms and serum thyroxine and TRAb, informed diagnoses. Germline lookup yields CDR1 KGHDR and CDR2 SFDVKD. This CDR3 comprises 14 residues. Trimming shortened V by 3 bases and J by 1 base, and 8 bases separated the two germline ends.

The source of this sequence is a young woman with Graves' ophthalmopathy. The V gene is TRBV24-1, the J gene TRBJ1-1; D is uncertain. The sample comprised blood. The CDR3 DNA follows: TGTGCCACCAGTGATGCAGGAAAGAACACTGAAGCTTTCTTT. Translating it yields CATSDAGKNTEAFF.